This entry features one TCR beta chain sequence. The data were obtained in a study of blood T cell repertoires in COVID-19. In the study overall: Collection of acute and convalescent COVID-19 samples took place in the United States, Italy and Spain.

Original data processing: Reference gene primer amplification gave nucleated cell count estimates. The table came from immunoSEQ multiplex PCR; TCRdb's copy has only in-frame clones and leaves some out. V and J calls plus clone size are reproduced from that table; the DNA served to infer D and trimming. The table shows 150,000 to 200,000 clones, with approximately 80% occurring only once. Sequenced sample: peripheral blood. This clonotype was sampled from a woman between 70 and 85 years old with COVID-19, enrolled during active disease.

The CDR3 protein is CAWSPTSGRAGTQYF. Here the CDR3 DNA reads TGTGCCTGGAGCCCCACTAGCGGGAGGGCCGGTACGCAGTATTTT. This chain joins TRBV30 and TRBJ2-3, with 13 bases lining up with TRBD2. The germline gives CDR1 GTSNPN, CDR2 SVGIG (reference sequence). The CDR3 runs to 15 residues. After removal of 3 bases from V and 8 bases from J, the junction contained 8 bases not matched to a gene.